Each of the 17 T cell receptor beta chains below was sequenced from the same sample in a study of T and B cells in COVID-19 patients. Each TRB amplification used roughly 250-550 ng of genomic DNA from blood. TRB rearrangements were amplified by multiplex PCR with BIOMED2 TRB-A/B primers. From the multiplex PCR reads, TCRdb called clonotypes with MiXCR, one entry per CDR3 protein. The table lists 13,000 to 15,000 distinct CDR3 sequences, roughly 30% of them singletons. The sequenced material came from blood. The origin of the receptors is a human donor who had recovered from COVID-19.

The rearrangement links TRBV4-1 to TRBJ1-1; D unclear. Trimming left V 0 bases short and J 0 bases short, with 23 bases between. The germline V gene encodes CDR1 MGHRA and CDR2 YSYEKL. CDR3 length: 20 amino acids. The CDR3: CASSQERRTSWFLMNTEAFF. In DNA form, the CDR3 reads TGCGCCAGCAGCCAAGAGAGAAGGACCTCCTGGTTCTTGATGAACACTGAAGCTTTCTTT.

The chain employs TRBV12-3 or TRBV12-4 and TRBJ1-4; TRBD1 agrees at 12 bases. The V and J ends lost 6 bases and 6 bases, in that order; junction bases with no gene match: 11. There are 17 residues in the CDR3. This chain's CDR3 is CASSPGTGGVGDEKLFF. Here the CDR3 DNA reads TGTGCCAGCAGCCCCGGGACAGGGGGCGTCGGTGATGAAAAACTGTTTTTT.

Relative to its sample, this clonotype is medium-sized. The chain has TRBV27 and TRBJ2-2; the D is unclear. This CDR3 contains 11 residues. CDR1 is MNHEY and CDR2 is SMNVEV in the germline V gene (reference sequence). Trimming stripped 8 bases from V and 7 bases from J, with 8 bases between. The CDR3 loop reads CASLAGGELFF. CDR3 bases: TGTGCCAGCTTAGCCGGCGGGGAGCTGTTTTTT.

This sequence joins TRBV5-4 and TRBJ2-7; D unresolved. CDR1 and CDR2 (germline): SGHNT, YYREEE (reference sequence). V was pared by 0 bases and J by 3 bases, with 7 bases between. This CDR3 has 13 residues. For the CDR3, the DNA is TGTGCCAGCAGCTTGGCTGGGGTCTACGAGCAGTACTTC. Its translation: CASSLAGVYEQYF.

This clonotype came up many times. The DNA of the CDR3 is TGTGCCAGCAGTCCCTTGGTCGGTTCAGTCACAGATACGCAGTATTTT. Translation: CASSPLVGSVTDTQYF. V and J are TRBV12-3 or TRBV12-4 and TRBJ2-3, with D unclear. CDR3 size: 16 residues. Trimming removed 5 bases at V and 2 bases at J, with 17 bases between.

The V call is TRBV19, the J call TRBJ1-1; D perhaps matches TRBD1 (6 bases). The germline gives CDR1 LNHDA, CDR2 SQIVND (reference sequence). V lost 6 bases to trimming and J lost 1 base, with 6 bases between them. The CDR3 length is 12 residues. The CDR3 here is CASRDRNTEAFF. The CDR3 coding sequence is TGTGCCAGTAGGGACAGGAACACTGAAGCTTTCTTT.

The chain links TRBV30 to TRBJ1-5, with a possible D match to TRBD1 (5 bases). The CDR3 has 14 residues. Germline CDR1 and CDR2: GTSNPN and SVGIG (reference sequence). Trimming removed 0 bases from V and 6 bases from J, with 12 bases in between. The CDR3 DNA reads as TGTGCCTGGAGTGTAGGGCAGGGATTTCAGCCCCAGCATTTT. Residues: CAWSVGQGFQPQHF.

The chain employs TRBV7-9 and TRBJ1-4; D remains ambiguous. The V and J ends lost 1 base and 0 bases respectively, with 9 bases between them. Germline-derived CDR1 and CDR2 are SEHNR and FQNEAQ (reference sequence). The CDR3 has 16 amino acids. The CDR3 loop is CASSLGGGTTNEKLFF. The CDR3 coding sequence is TGTGCCAGCAGCTTAGGTGGCGGAACAACTAATGAAAAACTGTTTTTT.

The CDR3 region is CASSLQRTGEETQYF. The CDR3 region has the DNA TGTGCCAGCAGTCTCCAAAGAACGGGAGAAGAGACCCAGTACTTC. The chain couples TRBV28 to TRBJ2-5, with D possibly matching TRBD2 (6 bases). Trimming cost V 5 bases and J 3 bases, with 16 bases left between them. This CDR3 is 15 amino acids long. Germline V gene sequence: CDR1 MDHEN, CDR2 SYDVKM.

The chain joins TRBV6-4 to TRBJ2-5; D possibly corresponds to TRBD1 (6 bases). Germline values: CDR1 MRHNA, CDR2 SNTAGT. Trimming removed 6 bases at V and 2 bases at J, with 10 bases between. The CDR3 totals 13 residues. The CDR3 coding sequence is TGTGCCAGCAGCGCAGACAGGCAAGAGACCCAGTACTTC. Translation gives CASSADRQETQYF.

This clonotype came up many times. No DNA is shown, since the ends of the CDR3 on it are uncertain; the CDR3 is the one TCRdb lists. The genes are TRBV7-5 and TRBJ2-7; the table's D gene call, TRBD1, was not cross checked with the DNA. TRBV7-5 is a pseudogene segment. The CDR3 length is 20 residues, termini included. The CDR3 loop is CISVPEAYCGTDTSSYEQYF.

By sample fraction, this clonotype is medium-sized. J is TRBJ2-4 and V is TRBV15, with TRBD1 identical over 8 bases. Looked up from germline, CDR1 is LNHNV and CDR2 is YYDKDF (reference sequence). CDR3 length equals 14 residues. V trimming: 9 bases; J trimming: 4 bases; junction bases outside the gene matches: 8. CDR3: CATEWTGRKNIQYF. CDR3 coding DNA: TGTGCCACGGAGTGGACAGGGCGGAAAAACATTCAGTACTTC.

The gene calls are TRBV18 and TRBJ1-3, with D perhaps matching TRBD1 (5 bases). From germline, CDR1 is KGHSH and CDR2 LQKENI. The germline V and J ends were trimmed by 3 bases and 4 bases, with 16 bases remaining between them. The CDR3 has 16 amino acids. The CDR3 nucleotides read TGTGCCAGCTCACCCTTGCAGCGGGACTCCGGAAACACCATATATTTT. It specifies CASSPLQRDSGNTIYF. Full variable domain (rest looked up from reference TRBV18 and TRBJ1-3): NAGVMQNPRHLVRRRGQEARLRCSPMKGHSHVYWYRQLPEEGLKFMVYLQKENIIDESGMPKERFSAEFPKEGPSILRIQQVVRGDSAAYFCASSPLQRDSGNTIYFGEGSWLTVV.

By its share, this clonotype is hyperexpanded. The J gene is TRBJ2-3, the V gene TRBV18; D unclear. The V end lost 2 bases, the J end lost 2 bases, and 8 bases lay between the germline ends. CDR1 and CDR2 from the germline V gene are KGHSH and LQKENI. CDR3 length: 14 residues. The CDR3 DNA reads as TGTGCCAGCTCACCAGTTAGGGACACAGATACGCAGTATTTT. Translating gives CASSPVRDTDTQYF. The entire variable domain, with the rest obtained from reference TRBV18 and TRBJ2-3, is as follows: NAGVMQNPRHLVRRRGQEARLRCSPMKGHSHVYWYRQLPEEGLKFMVYLQKENIIDESGMPKERFSAEFPKEGPSILRIQQVVRGDSAAYFCASSPVRDTDTQYFGPGTRLTVL.

By share, this clonotype counts as medium-sized. The V and J genes are TRBV18 and TRBJ2-2, with D possibly matching TRBD2 (5 bases). V was clipped by 2 bases and J by 4 bases, with 11 bases between them. The CDR3 loop spans 15 amino acids. Germline values: CDR1 KGHSH, CDR2 LQKENI. The CDR3 reads CASSPGRGSTGELFF. In nucleotides, the CDR3 is TGTGCCAGCTCACCAGGGAGAGGGTCCACCGGGGAGCTGTTTTTT. Full variable domain (outside the CDR3, taken from reference TRBV18 and TRBJ2-2): NAGVMQNPRHLVRRRGQEARLRCSPMKGHSHVYWYRQLPEEGLKFMVYLQKENIIDESGMPKERFSAEFPKEGPSILRIQQVVRGDSAAYFCASSPGRGSTGELFFGEGSRLTVL.

This clonotype turned up a few times. V usage is TRBV12-3 or TRBV12-4 and J usage is TRBJ1-2, with D unresolved. The CDR3 has 13 amino acids. Deletions cut 3 bases from V and 0 bases from J, with 5 bases between. The CDR3 region is CASSLLTNYGYTF. The CDR3 bases are TGTGCCAGCAGTTTGTTGACTAACTATGGCTACACCTTC.

The chain recombines TRBV30 with TRBJ1-3; 7 nucleotides line up with TRBD1. This CDR3 contains 15 residues. The germline CDR1 and CDR2 sequences are GTSNPN and SVGIG (reference sequence). V shed 8 bases and J 0 bases; nucleotides not matched to a gene: 10. CDR3 DNA sequence: TGTGCCCGAACACAGGGGCTGAGCTCTGGAAACACCATATATTTT. Translation gives CARTQGLSSGNTIYF.